One and the same sample provided the 23 T cell receptor beta chains below, sequenced in a study of OX40 agonist ivuxolimab in advanced cancers. Clones were sequenced by immunoSEQ multiplex PCR, and TCRdb holds only the in-frame ones, with some missing. The sample shows about 49,000 clones, around 84% of them seen only once. The sequenced sample was CD4+ or CD8+ T cells sorted from blood, obtained in a trial of the OX40 agonist ivuxolimab. Every receptor here comes from an adult with an advanced solid tumor such as melanoma, head and neck, liver or kidney cancer.

This sequence joins TRBV7-3 and TRBJ2-3; 7 nucleotides align to TRBD1. Trimming removed 2 bases from V and 1 base from J; junction bases left unmatched: 6. Germline-derived CDR1 and CDR2 are SGHTA and FQGTGA. The CDR3 spans 16 residues. In DNA, the CDR3 is TGTGCCAGCAGCTTAGGACAGGCTGGGGGCACAGATACGCAGTATTTT. It codes for CASSLGQAGGTDTQYF.

The V call is TRBV5-1, the J call TRBJ1-1, with D uncertain. Trimming left V 0 bases short and J 4 bases short, with 7 bases between. The CDR3 loop spans 13 amino acids. The germline V gene encodes CDR1 SGHRS and CDR2 YFSETQ. The CDR3 DNA reads TGCGCCAGCAGCTTGGGCTCGTTCACTGAAGCTTTCTTT. Translating gives CASSLGSFTEAFF. Full variable domain (remainder filled in from reference TRBV5-1 and TRBJ1-1): KAGVTQTPRYLIKTRGQQVTLSCSPISGHRSVSWYQQTPGQGLQFLFEYFSETQRNKGNFPGRFSGRQFSNSRSEMNVSTLELGDSALYLCASSLGSFTEAFFGQGTRLTVV.

The chain links TRBV21-1 to TRBJ2-7; TRBD2 was called by the table and not checked on the DNA. TRBV21-1 is an annotated pseudogene. CDR3 length equals 17 residues. DNA of the CDR3: TGTGCCAGCAGCCTCACAAAGTCAAGGAGCGGCTCCTACGAGCAGTACTTC. It codes for CASSLTKSRSGSYEQYF.

In this sample, this clone turned up a few times. The chain employs TRBV27 and TRBJ1-2; the match to TRBD1 covers 9 bases. This CDR3 region has 14 residues. V was clipped by 6 bases and J by 8 bases; unmatched bases: 10. CDR1 and CDR2 from the germline V gene are MNHEY and SMNVEV (reference sequence). CDR3 loop: CASRLRGGTGGYTF. CDR3 nucleotide sequence: TGTGCCAGCAGGCTTAGAGGGGGGACAGGGGGCTACACCTTC.

The chain couples TRBV14 to TRBJ2-7; perhaps D is TRBD1 or TRBD2 (5 bases each). Germline CDR1 and CDR2: SGHDN and FVKESK. Trimming took 4 bases from V and 4 from J, leaving 26 bases between them. The CDR3 covers 18 residues. CDR3 sequence (DNA): TGTGCCAGCAGCCCTCTGGGGCGAGTGCCAGGAGAGCGGTACGAGCAGTACTTC. It translates to CASSPLGRVPGERYEQYF. The entire variable domain, with the rest obtained from reference TRBV14 and TRBJ2-7, is as follows: EAGVTQFPSHSVIEKGQTVTLRCDPISGHDNLYWYRRVMGKEIKFLLHFVKESKQDESGMPNNRFLAERTGGTYSTLKVQPAELEDSGVYFCASSPLGRVPGERYEQYFGPGTRLTVT.

The chain uses TRBV9 and TRBJ1-1; 11 bases are a match to TRBD1. The CDR3 has 14 residues. V lost 4 bases, J lost 5 bases, and 4 bases stayed unmatched. From germline, CDR1 is SGDLS and CDR2 YYNGEE. This chain's CDR3 is CASSSGTGGTEAFF. The CDR3 coding sequence is TGTGCCAGCAGCTCCGGGACAGGGGGAACTGAAGCTTTCTTT.

This sequence joins TRBV10-3 and TRBJ2-2, with D possibly being TRBD1 (6 bases). Trimming took off 6 bases at V and 0 bases at J, with 14 bases between the two ends. This CDR3 region has 16 residues. The germline V gene has CDR1 ENHRY and CDR2 SYGVKD. Written as DNA, the CDR3 is TGTGCCATCAGCGGACAGTTAACGGCGAACACCGGGGAGCTGTTTTTT. Amino acids: CAISGQLTANTGELFF.

As for this clone: At one end the junction does not follow the germline gene, possibly because of a read error. The rearrangement joins TRBV5-4 to TRBJ1-2, with D possibly being TRBD1 (5 bases). Germline CDR1 is SGHNT and CDR2 is YYREEE (reference sequence). This CDR3 spans 17 amino acids. The CDR3 reads CASSRNARSGRTVGYTF. The CDR3 DNA follows: TGCGCCAGCAGCCGCAACGCTAGATCGGGACGGACGGTTGGCTACACCTTC.

The chain links TRBV2 to TRBJ2-7; 7 bases align to TRBD1. CDR1 is SNHLY, CDR2 FYNNEI, per germline. The CDR3 length is 14 residues. Trimming removed 6 bases from V and 4 bases from J; junction bases left unmatched: 9. In DNA form, the CDR3 reads TGTGCCAGCAGAAAACGAGACAGGGTTTACGAGCAGTACTTC. It specifies CASRKRDRVYEQYF.

V is TRBV28 and J is TRBJ1-2; no reliable D call. Germline V gives CDR1 MDHEN, CDR2 SYDVKM. V was cut by 11 bases and J by 8 bases, with 9 bases left in between. This CDR3 comprises 9 residues. CDR3 amino acids: CAVGGGYTF. The CDR3, as DNA: TGTGCCGTGGGCGGGGGCTACACCTTC.

V is TRBV9 and J is TRBJ2-1; TRBD1 matches 7 bases. The germline CDR1 and CDR2 sequences are SGDLS and YYNGEE. Trimming took 1 base from V and 6 from J; bases not matched to a gene: 10. The CDR3 covers 16 residues. The CDR3 sequence is CASSVKGFRQGNEQFF. The CDR3 coding sequence is TGTGCCAGCAGCGTAAAGGGATTCAGACAGGGCAATGAGCAGTTCTTC.

The chain combines TRBV19 with TRBJ2-2; D may be TRBD2 (5 bases). The CDR3 consists of 13 residues. V was shortened by 6 bases and J by 6 bases, with 11 bases between the two germline ends. In germline, CDR1 is LNHDA, CDR2 SQIVND (reference sequence). This CDR3 reads CASRKLDAGELFF. CDR3 DNA: TGTGCCAGTAGAAAACTAGATGCCGGGGAGCTGTTTTTT.

Only a few counts were recorded for this clone. The chain carries TRBV5-3 and TRBJ2-3; D unclear. TRBV5-3 carries the ORF label, with uncertain function. The V and J ends lost 5 bases and 3 bases respectively, with 19 bases between them. The CDR3 extends over 16 amino acids. CDR3 bases: TGTGCCAGAAGAATGAAGGGCGTTGAGAAAACAGATACGCAGTATTTT. Amino acids: CARRMKGVEKTDTQYF.

The chain carries TRBV7-2 and TRBJ1-5, with D uncertain. The CDR3 has 13 residues. Between the trimmed V and J ends, which lost 5 bases and 0 bases, there was a span of 5 bases. The germline V gene encodes CDR1 SGHTA and CDR2 FQGNSA. CDR3 nucleotide sequence: TGTGCCAGCAGCCCTTTTAGCAATCAGCCCCAGCATTTT. Protein sequence: CASSPFSNQPQHF.

The J gene is TRBJ2-3, the V gene TRBV28, with D uncertain. This CDR3 has 12 amino acids. The ends were cut back, 6 bases at V and 0 bases at J, with 4 bases in the middle. Germline assignment: CDR1 MDHEN and CDR2 SYDVKM. In nucleotides, the CDR3 is TGTGCCAGCAGGGTGAGCACAGATACGCAGTATTTT. Encoded protein: CASRVSTDTQYF.

The chain joins TRBV7-9 to TRBJ2-2; TRBD1 agrees at 9 bases. Germline loops: CDR1 SEHNR, CDR2 FQNEAQ (reference sequence). V lost 5 bases and J lost 4; bases outside the gene matches: 8. The CDR3 has 16 amino acids. The CDR3 sequence: CASSPAGQGGTGELFF. The DNA for the CDR3 is TGTGCCAGCAGCCCCGCGGGACAGGGAGGCACCGGGGAGCTGTTTTTT.

Note on this clone: Mismatch with germline at one junction end may stem from a read error. J is TRBJ2-3 and V is TRBV7-7, with D uncertain. The CDR3 consists of 13 residues. Looked up from germline, CDR1 is SSHAT and CDR2 is FNYEAQ (reference sequence). CDR3 DNA sequence: TGTGCTAGCAGCTTAGCCTATGTAGATACGCAGTATTTT. It specifies CASSLAYVDTQYF.

This sequence joins TRBV5-1 and TRBJ2-7, with 8 bases that match TRBD1. Losses at the gene ends were 0 bases for V and 5 bases for J; bases not matched to a gene: 7. The CDR3 has 15 amino acids. Germline lookup yields CDR1 SGHRS and CDR2 YFSETQ. CDR3 in amino acids: CASSLVFAGGDEQYF. The CDR3 coding sequence is TGCGCCAGCAGCTTGGTCTTTGCAGGGGGCGACGAGCAGTACTTC.

This chain uses TRBV5-1 with TRBJ2-7; D tentatively fits TRBD1 or TRBD2 (5 bases each). This CDR3 comprises 15 residues. Germline values: CDR1 SGHRS, CDR2 YFSETQ. With 4 bases removed from V and 5 bases from J, the gap between germline ends came to 19 bases. CDR3 in DNA: TGCGCCAGCAGCGAGCTAGGGACGAGCAGGGACGAGCAGTACTTC. This gives the protein CASSELGTSRDEQYF.

Comment on this clone: One end of the junction is discordant with germline, which a read error may explain. This chain connects TRBV28 to TRBJ2-7; TRBD2 might be the D (6 bases). Germline V gene sequence: CDR1 MDHEN, CDR2 SYDVKM. The CDR3 has 12 residues. CDR3 protein: CASSPHPGEEGF. Written as DNA, the CDR3 is TGTGCCAGCAGTCCCCATCCGGGGGAGGAGGGGTTC.

The gene calls are TRBV6-5 and TRBJ2-4; D is perhaps TRBD1 (5 bases). CDR3 size: 15 residues. CDR1 is MNHEY, CDR2 SVGAGI, per germline. V lost 5 bases and J lost 13, with 24 bases in between. CDR3 residues: CASSTTYLQGIRQYF. The CDR3, as DNA: TGTGCCAGCAGTACCACATATCTCCAGGGCATTAGGCAGTACTTC.

The rearrangement links TRBV6-5 to TRBJ2-5; D is undetermined. The assigned J gene may be wrong: the sequence end matches TRBJ2-7 better. Germline V gene lookup returns CDR1 MNHEY and CDR2 SVGAGI. The CDR3 runs 13 residues. The CDR3 DNA sequence: TGTGCCAGCAGTTACGGCGGCTCCTACGAGCAGTACTTC. Translation: CASSYGGSYEQYF.

The chain uses TRBV10-3 and TRBJ2-7; D remains ambiguous. Germline lookup yields CDR1 ENHRY and CDR2 SYGVKD. There are 15 residues in the CDR3. V gave up 4 bases and J gave up 7 bases, with 20 bases separating them. CDR3 amino acids: CAISVERSPVGEQYF. DNA of the CDR3: TGTGCCATCAGTGTAGAGAGATCCCCGGTGGGGGAGCAGTACTTC.